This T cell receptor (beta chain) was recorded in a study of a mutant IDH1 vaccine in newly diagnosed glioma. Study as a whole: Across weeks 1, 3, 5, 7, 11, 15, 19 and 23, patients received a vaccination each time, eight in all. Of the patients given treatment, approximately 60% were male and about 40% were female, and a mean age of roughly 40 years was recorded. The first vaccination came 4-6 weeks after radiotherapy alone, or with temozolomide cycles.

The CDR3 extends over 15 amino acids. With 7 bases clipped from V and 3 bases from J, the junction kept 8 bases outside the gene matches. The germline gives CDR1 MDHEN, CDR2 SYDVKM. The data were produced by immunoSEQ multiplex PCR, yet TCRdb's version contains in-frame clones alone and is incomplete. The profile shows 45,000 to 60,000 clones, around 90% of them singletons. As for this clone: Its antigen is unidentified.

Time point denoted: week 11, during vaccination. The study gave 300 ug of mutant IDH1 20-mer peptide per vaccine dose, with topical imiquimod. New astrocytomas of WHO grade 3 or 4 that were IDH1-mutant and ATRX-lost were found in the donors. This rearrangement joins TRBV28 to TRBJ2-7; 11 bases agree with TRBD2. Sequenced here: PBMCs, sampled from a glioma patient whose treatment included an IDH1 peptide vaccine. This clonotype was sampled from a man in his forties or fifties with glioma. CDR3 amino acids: CASNLRTSGYYEQYF. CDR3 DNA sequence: TGTGCCAGCAACCTCAGGACTAGCGGGTACTACGAGCAGTACTTC. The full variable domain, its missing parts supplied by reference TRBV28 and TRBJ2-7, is DVKVTQSSRYLVKRTGEKVFLECVQDMDHENMFWYRQDPGLGLRLIYFSYDVKMKEKGDIPEGYSVSREKKERFSLILESASTNQTSMYLCASNLRTSGYYEQYFGPGTRLTVT.